The 7 T cell receptor beta chains below all came from one sample that was sequenced in a study of cytomegalovirus exposure and HLA in healthy donors. Primers included in the PCR were 60 Vbeta and 13 Jbeta primers. Data came from immunoSEQ multiplex PCR; TCRdb stores just in-frame clones and leaves some out. The sample shows 55,000 to 65,000 clones, under 90% of them seen only once. Sequenced material: PBMCs. The source is a middle-aged woman in good health and CMV-seronegative.

The chain employs TRBV5-4 and TRBJ1-2; TRBD1 aligns across 9 bases. CDR3 length equals 13 residues. Germline V gene sequence: CDR1 SGHNT, CDR2 YYREEE (reference sequence). With 7 bases clipped from V and 7 bases from J, the junction kept 8 bases outside the gene matches. CDR3 bases: TGTGCCAGCCTCCGGACAGGGGAAGGTGGCTACACCTTC. It codes for CASLRTGEGGYTF.

The chain has TRBV5-8 and TRBJ1-5, with D possibly being TRBD1 (5 bases). Germline V CDR1 and CDR2: SGHTS, YDEGEE. The V end was cut by 4 bases, the J end by 1 base, with 18 bases between. The CDR3 loop spans 17 amino acids. The CDR3 loop reads CASSLTRDSYSNQPQHF. The CDR3 bases are TGTGCCAGCAGCCTCACCCGAGACAGTTACAGCAATCAGCCCCAGCATTTT.

The V and J genes are TRBV9 and TRBJ2-3, with 7 positions matching TRBD1. The germline V gene encodes CDR1 SGDLS and CDR2 YYNGEE. J gave up 5 bases and V 0 bases, and 3 bases lay outside the gene matches. This CDR3 has 14 residues. This CDR3 is CASSVDQGEDTQYF. The CDR3 DNA follows: TGTGCCAGCAGCGTAGACCAGGGGGAAGATACGCAGTATTTT.

This chain uses TRBV21-1 with TRBJ1-1. TRBV21-1 is recorded as a pseudogene. The CDR3 spans 14 residues. The CDR3 DNA reads TGTGCCAGCAGCAAAGTCCGAGAGAACACTGAAGCTTTCTTT. Protein sequence: CASSKVRENTEAFF.

The count of this clone is one. The chain links TRBV5-6 to TRBJ1-2; a possible D gene is TRBD1 (5 bases). V lost 3 bases, J lost 4 bases, and 13 bases lay in between. Germline V gene lookup returns CDR1 SGHDT and CDR2 YYEEEE. This CDR3 spans 14 amino acids. CDR3 region: CASSWAGEFYGYTF. DNA of the CDR3: TGTGCCAGCAGCTGGGCGGGGGAGTTCTATGGCTACACCTTC. The full variable domain, its missing parts supplied by reference TRBV5-6 and TRBJ1-2, is DAGVTQSPTHLIKTRGQQVTLRCSPKSGHDTVSWYQQALGQGPQFIFQYYEEEERQRGNFPDRFSGHQFPNYSSELNVNALLLGDSALYLCASSWAGEFYGYTFGSGTRLTVV.

The chain has TRBV6-1 and TRBJ2-3; 11 bases match TRBD1. Germline V gives CDR1 MNHNS, CDR2 SASEGT. CDR3 length: 15 amino acids. Germline trimming cut 6 bases from V and 4 bases from J; bases unmatched to any gene: 6. DNA for the CDR3: TGTGCCAGCAGAAATCCGGGACAGGGGGCAGATACGCAGTATTTT. It encodes CASRNPGQGADTQYF.

The chain couples TRBV5-1 to TRBJ1-1, with D uncertain. V was clipped by 4 bases and J by 0 bases, with 7 bases between them. Germline-derived CDR1 and CDR2 are SGHRS and YFSETQ. CDR3 length equals 13 residues. CDR3 DNA sequence: TGCGCCAGCAGCCAGGCCATGAACACTGAAGCTTTCTTT. Translation gives CASSQAMNTEAFF.